The 17 T cell receptor beta chains given below trace back to one sample, sequenced in a study of beta chain features in type 1 diabetes (dated by TCRdb to the late 2010s). The library was obtained by the immunoSEQ multiplex PCR assay. The entire amount of isolated RNA was reverse transcribed using the High Capacity cDNA Reverse Transcription Kit, so the sequenced TCRB transcripts were expressed ones. TCRdb holds this immuneACCESS table with in-frame rearrangements only. Some clones are missing; in checked studies, unresolved V genes explain under half, and the rest has no known cause. The sample contains about 340,000 clones, roughly 14% of them found a single time. The top ten clones comprise 0.015% of the sample. The research as a whole found: A moderate but significant shortening of TCRB CDR3 length was observed in type 1 diabetes patients in all four CD4+ subsets.

Their cognate antigens are unknown. Sequenced material: naive CD4+ T cells from blood. Taken with the paper, the label for cell subset or site translates to: true naive CD4+ T cells. The source is a woman aged 18 to 35 with type 1 diabetes.

The chain links TRBV30 to TRBJ1-1; 7 nucleotides align to TRBD1. Trimming removed 7 bases from V and 2 bases from J; junction bases left unmatched: 4. From germline, CDR1 is GTSNPN and CDR2 SVGIG (reference sequence). CDR3 length equals 12 residues. This chain's CDR3 is CALRQGNTEAFF. In DNA form, the CDR3 reads TGTGCCTTAAGACAGGGTAACACTGAAGCTTTCTTT.

The chain combines TRBV9 with TRBJ2-1; possible D gene TRBD2, 6 bases. The CDR3 is made up of 16 amino acids. The germline CDR1 and CDR2 sequences are SGDLS and YYNGEE. The V gene lost 4 bases and the J gene lost 7 bases, with 21 bases spanning the gap. CDR3 amino acids: CASSLSPRGGPNEQFF. The CDR3 DNA is TGTGCCAGCAGCCTGTCCCCTCGCGGAGGGCCGAATGAGCAGTTCTTC.

This rearrangement joins TRBV9 to TRBJ2-7; D ambiguous. Germline V CDR1 and CDR2: SGDLS, YYNGEE. The CDR3 length is 13 residues. Trimming stripped 0 bases from V and 7 bases from J, with 11 bases between. CDR3 in DNA: TGTGCCAGCAGCGTAGCATCGGGTGGGGAGCAGTACGTC. This encodes CASSVASGGEQYV.

The sample holds one count of this clone. This chain joins TRBV18 and TRBJ2-5, with 7 bases aligning to TRBD2. This CDR3 contains 13 residues. V was pared by 4 bases and J by 5 bases, with 4 bases of the junction left unmatched. Germline lookup yields CDR1 KGHSH and CDR2 LQKENI. The chain's CDR3 is CASSRSGGETQYF. DNA for the CDR3: TGTGCCAGCTCACGATCGGGGGGTGAGACCCAGTACTTC. Variable domain in full (rest from reference TRBV18 and TRBJ2-5): NAGVMQNPRHLVRRRGQEARLRCSPMKGHSHVYWYRQLPEEGLKFMVYLQKENIIDESGMPKERFSAEFPKEGPSILRIQQVVRGDSAAYFCASSRSGGETQYFGPGTRLLVL.

This clone was picked up a small number of times. The chain employs TRBV5-1 and TRBJ2-5; D possibly corresponds to TRBD2 (5 bases). V gave up 2 bases and J gave up 5 bases, with 13 bases separating them. The CDR3 extends over 14 amino acids. The V gene's germline CDR1 is SGHRS and CDR2 YFSETQ. CDR3 region: CASSFGVGRETQYF. In DNA, the CDR3 is TGCGCCAGCAGCTTCGGGGTGGGTCGGGAGACCCAGTACTTC.

In this sample, this clone turned up a few times. J is TRBJ2-7 and V is TRBV19, with 12 positions matching TRBD2. The CDR3 runs to 15 residues. V shed 4 bases, J shed 3 bases, and the junction held 4 bases outside the gene matches. The germline gives CDR1 LNHDA, CDR2 SQIVND (reference sequence). The CDR3 DNA reads as TGTGCCAGTAGTACAGGACTAGCGGGGATCTACGAGCAGTACGTC. It yields the protein CASSTGLAGIYEQYV.

This clone showed up many times. The chain couples TRBV29-1 to TRBJ2-3, with D unresolved. CDR1 is SQVTM, CDR2 ANQGSEA, per germline. V lost 7 bases to trimming and J lost 6 bases, with 11 bases between them. CDR3 length equals 11 residues. CDR3 bases: TGCAGCGCCACATTGGAGGATACGCAGTATTTT. This codes for CSATLEDTQYF.

This clone was detected a few times. The V and J genes are TRBV28 and TRBJ2-2; a possible D gene is TRBD2 (6 bases). Germline V CDR1 and CDR2: MDHEN, SYDVKM. The CDR3 spans 12 residues. The V gene lost 8 bases and the J gene lost 3 bases, with 7 bases spanning the gap. CDR3 nucleotides: TGTGCCAGCGGGGGGTACACCGGGGAGCTGTTTTTT. Translation: CASGGYTGELFF.

The chain joins TRBV11-2 to TRBJ2-7, with D uncertain. The CDR3 spans 16 residues. The germline V and J ends were trimmed by 2 bases and 2 bases, with 16 bases remaining between them. Looked up from germline, CDR1 is SGHAT and CDR2 is FQNNGV. For the CDR3, the DNA is TGTGCCAGCAGCTTAAAACCGGTAGACACAACCTACGAGCAGTACTTC. Translated: CASSLKPVDTTYEQYF. Filled out from reference TRBV11-2 and TRBJ2-7, the complete variable domain reads EAGVAQSPRYKIIEKRQSVAFWCNPISGHATLYWYQQILGQGPKLLIQFQNNGVVDDSQLPKDRFSAERLKGVDSTLKIQPAKLEDSAVYLCASSLKPVDTTYEQYFGPGTRLTVT.

The chain is built from TRBV30 and TRBJ1-2; 9 bases fit TRBD1. V gave up 2 bases and J gave up 4 bases; unmatched junction bases: 8. CDR1 is GTSNPN and CDR2 is SVGIG in the germline V gene (reference sequence). The CDR3 runs to 15 residues. The CDR3 DNA sequence: TGTGCCTGGAGTATTCAAACAGGGGGCGCCTATGGCTACACCTTC. Translating it yields CAWSIQTGGAYGYTF.

Comment on this clone: The same CDR3 also results from other DNA sequences found in this sample. The chain carries TRBV9 and TRBJ1-2; weak D call: TRBD1 (6 bases). The germline CDR1 and CDR2 sequences are SGDLS and YYNGEE. This CDR3 comprises 14 residues. Trimming took 0 bases from V and 5 from J, leaving 11 bases between them. CDR3 sequence reads: CASSVEGRGYGYTF. The CDR3, as DNA: TGTGCCAGCAGCGTAGAGGGCAGGGGTTATGGCTACACCTTC.

This clone was seen only a few times. This chain joins TRBV15 and TRBJ2-6; D is uncertain. CDR1 and CDR2 (germline): LNHNV, YYDKDF (reference sequence). The CDR3 runs 17 residues. V lost 0 bases, J lost 1 base, and 10 bases lay in between. CDR3 protein: CATSREKRSSGANVLTF. The CDR3, as DNA: TGTGCCACCAGCAGAGAGAAACGGAGTTCTGGGGCCAACGTCCTGACTTTC.

The sample holds a few counts of this clone. This specimen includes other DNA sequences encoding the same CDR3. CDR3 DNA: TGTGCCAGCAGCGCGACGGGGGGGACTGAAGCTTTCTTT. Protein product: CASSATGGTEAFF. This chain joins TRBV9 and TRBJ1-1, with D tentatively TRBD1 (5 bases). The CDR3 length is 13 residues. CDR1 and CDR2 from the germline V gene are SGDLS and YYNGEE. V was pared by 3 bases and J by 5 bases, with 11 bases between.

This clone was detected only a few times. The V and J genes are TRBV2 and TRBJ1-1; the D is unclear. CDR3 length: 14 amino acids. CDR1 is SNHLY and CDR2 is FYNNEI in the germline V gene. The V and J ends lost 2 bases and 1 base respectively, with 8 bases between them. The CDR3 nucleotides read TGTGCCAGCAGTGAACGTCAGTGGAACACTGAAGCTTTCTTT. Translating it yields CASSERQWNTEAFF.

There are a few counts of this clone. The gene calls are TRBV5-1 and TRBJ2-7; the D is unclear. Germline V gives CDR1 SGHRS, CDR2 YFSETQ. V lost 0 bases and J lost 3, with 10 bases in between. CDR3 length: 14 residues. CDR3 nucleotides: TGCGCCAGCAGCTTGGGGGCTGGTGGCTACGAGCAGTACTTC. Protein: CASSLGAGGYEQYF.

The chain employs TRBV7-9 and TRBJ2-3, with TRBD1 as a possible D gene (6 bases). V was pared by 6 bases and J by 4 bases, with 20 bases between. The CDR3 contains 16 residues. Germline V gene sequence: CDR1 SEHNR, CDR2 FQNEAQ (reference sequence). Here the CDR3 reads CASSRDRKVGPDTQYF. CDR3 bases: TGTGCCAGCAGTCGAGACAGGAAGGTAGGCCCAGATACGCAGTATTTT.

This chain links TRBV30 with TRBJ2-7; 12 bases line up with TRBD2. The germline gives CDR1 GTSNPN, CDR2 SVGIG (reference sequence). The CDR3 runs 12 residues. V lost 5 bases to trimming and J lost 6 bases; unmatched junction nucleotides: 2. This chain's CDR3 is CAWGLAGSEQYF. Written as DNA, the CDR3 is TGTGCCTGGGGACTAGCGGGAAGCGAGCAGTACTTC.